The present T cell receptor (beta chain) was sequenced within a study of brain metastases from non-small cell lung cancer. Overall study results and limits: TCR repertoires overlapped largely between brain metastases and matched primaries.

A remark on this clone: Antigen unknown.

The V gene's germline CDR1 is LNHNV and CDR2 YYDKDF (reference sequence). The V gene lost 0 bases and the J gene lost 0 bases, with 15 bases spanning the gap. The CDR3 has 18 amino acids. The method was immunoSEQ multiplex PCR; TCRdb's version includes in-frame clones alone and lacks a portion of them. Of approximately 4,700 clones listed, around 85% were seen once; the top ten hold less than 9%. V usage is TRBV15 and J usage is TRBJ2-1; D possibly corresponds to TRBD2 (6 bases). Sequencing used primary lung tumor tissue. This TCR derives from a donor at least 40 years old with non-small cell lung cancer. This CDR3 reads CATSRDSPSASSYNEQFF. CDR3 DNA sequence: TGTGCCACCAGCAGAGATTCGCCTAGCGCGAGCTCCTACAATGAGCAGTTCTTC.